The present entry profiles one T cell receptor beta chain with its context. This sample was taken from a study of blood T cell repertoires in COVID-19. Whole-study context: PBMCs, B-cell-depleted T cells, or T cells were the source of the cDNA or gDNA that made up the material.

This study enrolled people aged about 18 to 100 from roughly 22 US geographic areas. Clinical history reported by participants formed the basis on which cohorts were assigned. The CDR3 contains 18 residues. J lost 1 base, V lost 7 bases, and 15 bases had no gene match. Germline V CDR1 and CDR2: MNHEY, SMNVEV (reference sequence). Using immunoSEQ multiplex PCR, the repertoire was profiled, and TCRdb retains in-frame clones only, with some absent. The data show some 300,000 clones, around nine tenths seen once. The sample comprised PBMCs or T cells enriched from blood (not recorded which). The genes are TRBV27 and TRBJ2-3; 9 bases line up with TRBD2. This receptor was taken from a woman in her thirties who had been exposed to COVID-19. In nucleotides, the CDR3 is TGTGCCAGCAAATTCTACCCCGGGGTAGCGGGGGGCACAGATACGCAGTATTTT. This codes for CASKFYPGVAGGTDTQYF.